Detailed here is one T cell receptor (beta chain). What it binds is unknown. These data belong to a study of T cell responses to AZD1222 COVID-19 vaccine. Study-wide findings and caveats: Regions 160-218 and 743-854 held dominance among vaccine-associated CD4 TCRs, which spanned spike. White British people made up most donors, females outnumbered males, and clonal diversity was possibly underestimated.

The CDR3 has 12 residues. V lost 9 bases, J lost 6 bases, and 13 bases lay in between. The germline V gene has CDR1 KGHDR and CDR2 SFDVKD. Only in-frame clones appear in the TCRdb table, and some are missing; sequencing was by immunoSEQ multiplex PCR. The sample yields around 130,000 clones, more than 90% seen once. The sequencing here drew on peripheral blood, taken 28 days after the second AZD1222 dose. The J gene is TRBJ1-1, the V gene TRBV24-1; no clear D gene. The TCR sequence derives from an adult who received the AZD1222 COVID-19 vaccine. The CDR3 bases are TGTGCCACCGAAGCAGCTGGGGCTGAAGCTTTCTTT. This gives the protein CATEAAGAEAFF.